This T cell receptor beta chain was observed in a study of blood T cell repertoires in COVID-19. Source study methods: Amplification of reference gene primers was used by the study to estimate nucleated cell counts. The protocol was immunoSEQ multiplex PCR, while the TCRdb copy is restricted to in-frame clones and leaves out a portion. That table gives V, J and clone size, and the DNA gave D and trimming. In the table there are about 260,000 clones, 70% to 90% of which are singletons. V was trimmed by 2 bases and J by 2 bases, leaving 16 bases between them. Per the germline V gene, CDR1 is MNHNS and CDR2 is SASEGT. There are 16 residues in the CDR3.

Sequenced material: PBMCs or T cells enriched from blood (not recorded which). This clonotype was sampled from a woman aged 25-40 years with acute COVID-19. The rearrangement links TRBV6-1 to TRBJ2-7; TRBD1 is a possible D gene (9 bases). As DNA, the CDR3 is TGTGCCAGCAGTGAAATAGCGGGACAGGGACCCTACGAGCAGTACTTC. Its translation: CASSEIAGQGPYEQYF.